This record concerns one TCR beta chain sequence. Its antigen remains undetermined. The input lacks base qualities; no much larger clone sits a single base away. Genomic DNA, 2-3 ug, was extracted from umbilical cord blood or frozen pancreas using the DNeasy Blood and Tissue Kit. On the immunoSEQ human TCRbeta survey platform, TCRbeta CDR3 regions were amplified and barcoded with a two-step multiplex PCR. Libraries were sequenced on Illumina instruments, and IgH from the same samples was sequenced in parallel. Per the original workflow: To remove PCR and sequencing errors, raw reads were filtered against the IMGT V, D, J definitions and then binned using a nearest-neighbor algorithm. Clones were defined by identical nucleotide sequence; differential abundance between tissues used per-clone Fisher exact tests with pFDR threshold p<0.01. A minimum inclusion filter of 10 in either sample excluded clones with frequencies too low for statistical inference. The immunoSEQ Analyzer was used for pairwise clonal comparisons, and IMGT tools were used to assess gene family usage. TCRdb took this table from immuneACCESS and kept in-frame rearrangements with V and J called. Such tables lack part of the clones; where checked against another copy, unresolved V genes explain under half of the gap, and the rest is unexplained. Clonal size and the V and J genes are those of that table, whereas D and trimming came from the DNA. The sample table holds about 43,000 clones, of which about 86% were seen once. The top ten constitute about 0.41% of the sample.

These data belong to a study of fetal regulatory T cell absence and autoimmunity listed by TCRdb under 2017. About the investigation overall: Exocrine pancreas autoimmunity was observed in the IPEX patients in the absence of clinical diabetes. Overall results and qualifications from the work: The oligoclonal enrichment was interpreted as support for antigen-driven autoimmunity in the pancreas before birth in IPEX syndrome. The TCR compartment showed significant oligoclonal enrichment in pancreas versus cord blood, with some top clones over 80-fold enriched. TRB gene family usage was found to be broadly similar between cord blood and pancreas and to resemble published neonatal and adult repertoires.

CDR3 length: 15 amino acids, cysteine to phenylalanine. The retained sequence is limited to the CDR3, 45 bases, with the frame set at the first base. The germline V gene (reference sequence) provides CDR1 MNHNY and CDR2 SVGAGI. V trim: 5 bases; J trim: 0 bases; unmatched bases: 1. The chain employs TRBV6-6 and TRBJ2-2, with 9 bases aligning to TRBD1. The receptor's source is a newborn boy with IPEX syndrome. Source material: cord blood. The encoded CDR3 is CASSRDRANTGELFF. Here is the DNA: TGTGCCAGCAGTCGGGACAGGGCGAACACCGGGGAGCTGTTTTTT.